This T cell receptor (beta chain) emerged from a study of shared clonotypes between healthy human individuals. The donors, all of them Caucasian adults, lived in Nashville, Tennessee. General observations from the study: The sharing of roughly 5% of naive CD4 clonotypes was seen across a few donors.

As concerns this clone: Its cognate antigen is unknown.

Assay used: immunoSEQ multiplex PCR; TCRdb lists only in-frame clones, some missing. Of under 650,000 clones in the sample, 90% to 97% were seen once. Trimming took 4 bases from V and 3 from J; bases not matched to a gene: 3. Germline V gene lookup returns CDR1 SGHRS and CDR2 YFSETQ. This CDR3 is 13 amino acids long. The sequence derives from a woman under 40 in good health. The sample was naive CD4+ T cells sorted from blood. Noted subset: CD45RA+ positively selected. This chain joins TRBV5-1 and TRBJ1-2; 7 bases agree with TRBD1. As DNA, the CDR3 is TGCGCCAGCAGCGTAGGACAGGACTATGGCTACACCTTC. Translated, it gives CASSVGQDYGYTF. Together with reference TRBV5-1 and TRBJ1-2, the CDR3 gives the full variable domain: KAGVTQTPRYLIKTRGQQVTLSCSPISGHRSVSWYQQTPGQGLQFLFEYFSETQRNKGNFPGRFSGRQFSNSRSEMNVSTLELGDSALYLCASSVGQDYGYTFGSGTRLTVV.